This T cell receptor beta chain was observed in a study of blood T cell repertoires in COVID-19. Overall study context: From T cells, B-cell-depleted T cells, or PBMCs came the material, which was cDNA or gDNA.

Germline CDR1 is SGDLS and CDR2 is YYNGEE. CDR3 length: 14 amino acids. Trimming removed 6 bases from V and 2 bases from J; junction bases left unmatched: 4. Original processing methods: It was from reference gene primer amplification that nucleated cell counts were estimated. Data came from immunoSEQ multiplex PCR; TCRdb stores just in-frame clones and leaves some out. V, J and clone size derive from that table, while D and trimming were established from the DNA sequence. The table shows 110,000 to 150,000 clones, with roughly 91% occurring only once. The TCR comes from a man aged 55-75 years with active or convalescent COVID-19. This chain links TRBV9 with TRBJ2-7; TRBD1 agrees at 11 bases. The sequenced sample consisted of peripheral blood. CDR3 region: CASTPGQGAYEQYF. The CDR3 nucleotides are TGTGCCAGCACCCCGGGACAGGGGGCCTACGAGCAGTACTTC.